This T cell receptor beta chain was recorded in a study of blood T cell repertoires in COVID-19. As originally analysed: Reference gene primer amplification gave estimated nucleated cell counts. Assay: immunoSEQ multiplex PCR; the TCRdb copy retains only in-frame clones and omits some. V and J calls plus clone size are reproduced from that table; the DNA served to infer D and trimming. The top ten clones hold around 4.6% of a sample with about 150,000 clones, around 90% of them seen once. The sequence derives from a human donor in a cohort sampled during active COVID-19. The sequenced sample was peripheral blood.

The CDR3 protein is CARQDGGQGYSNQPQHF. Written as DNA, the CDR3 is TGTGCCAGGCAAGACGGGGGACAGGGGTATAGCAATCAGCCCCAGCATTTT. V and J are TRBV9 and TRBJ1-5, with TRBD1 matching over 10 bases. CDR3 size: 17 residues. V was clipped by 8 bases and J by 0 bases; unmatched bases: 11. Germline values: CDR1 SGDLS, CDR2 YYNGEE.